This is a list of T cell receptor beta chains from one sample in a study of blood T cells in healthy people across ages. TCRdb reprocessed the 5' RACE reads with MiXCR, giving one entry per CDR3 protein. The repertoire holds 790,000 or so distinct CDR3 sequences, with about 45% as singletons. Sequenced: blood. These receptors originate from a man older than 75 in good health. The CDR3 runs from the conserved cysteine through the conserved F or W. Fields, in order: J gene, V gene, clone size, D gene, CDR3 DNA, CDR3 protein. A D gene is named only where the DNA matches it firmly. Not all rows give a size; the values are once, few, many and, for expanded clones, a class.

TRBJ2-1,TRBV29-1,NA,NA,TGCAGCGTGGGGAGCGGACCCAGCTCCTACAATGAGCAGTTCTTC,CSVGSGPSSYNEQFF
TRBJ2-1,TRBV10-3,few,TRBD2,TGTGCCATCAGTGACGGCGGGGGTGACGAGCAGTTCTTC,CAISDGGGDEQFF
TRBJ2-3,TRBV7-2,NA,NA,TGTGCCAGCAGCTTCGTGGGGGCGGACACAGATACGCAGTATTTT,CASSFVGADTDTQYF
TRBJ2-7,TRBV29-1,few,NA,TGCAGCGTTCGGGACGGTGAGTACGAGCAGTACTTC,CSVRDGEYEQYF
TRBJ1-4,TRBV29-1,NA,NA,TGCAGCGTTGAAGATTGGGCCTTGGGAACCGAAAAACTGTTTTTT,CSVEDWALGTEKLFF
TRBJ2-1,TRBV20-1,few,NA,TGCAGTGCTAGAGCGGAGGGCTATGAGCAGTTCTTC,CSARAEGYEQFF
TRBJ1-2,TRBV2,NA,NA,TGTGCCAGCAGTGAAAAGGTTTCCTATGGCTACACCTTC,CASSEKVSYGYTF
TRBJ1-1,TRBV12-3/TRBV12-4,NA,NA,TGTGCCAGCAGTTTTGGTCAACACGCTGAAGCTTTCTTT,CASSFGQHAEAFF
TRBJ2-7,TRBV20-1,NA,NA,TGCAGTGCTAGAGATGGGGGTAGTCAATACGAGCAGTACTTC,CSARDGGSQYEQYF
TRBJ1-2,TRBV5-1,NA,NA,TGCGCCAGCAGCCCCGGACGGGCTAGGGGGGGCTACACCTTC,CASSPGRARGGYTF
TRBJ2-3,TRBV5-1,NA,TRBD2,TGCGCCAGCAGCTCAGGACTAGCGACTACCACAGATACGCAGTATTTT,CASSSGLATTTDTQYF
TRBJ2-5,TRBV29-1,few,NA,TGCAGCGTTGACGGTACTATCCAAGAGACCCAGTACTTC,CSVDGTIQETQYF
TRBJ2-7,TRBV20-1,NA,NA,TGCAGTGCTCGGGAGATACAGAGGAGAAACTACGAGCAGTACTTC,CSAREIQRRNYEQYF
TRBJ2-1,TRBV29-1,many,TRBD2,TGCAGCGTTGCGGGACTAGCGGGAGTATTTGAGCAGTTCTTC,CSVAGLAGVFEQFF
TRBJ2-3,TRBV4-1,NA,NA,TGCGCCAGCAGCCGCTACCCCCCGGGTCTTAGCACAGATACGCAGTATTTT,CASSRYPPGLSTDTQYF